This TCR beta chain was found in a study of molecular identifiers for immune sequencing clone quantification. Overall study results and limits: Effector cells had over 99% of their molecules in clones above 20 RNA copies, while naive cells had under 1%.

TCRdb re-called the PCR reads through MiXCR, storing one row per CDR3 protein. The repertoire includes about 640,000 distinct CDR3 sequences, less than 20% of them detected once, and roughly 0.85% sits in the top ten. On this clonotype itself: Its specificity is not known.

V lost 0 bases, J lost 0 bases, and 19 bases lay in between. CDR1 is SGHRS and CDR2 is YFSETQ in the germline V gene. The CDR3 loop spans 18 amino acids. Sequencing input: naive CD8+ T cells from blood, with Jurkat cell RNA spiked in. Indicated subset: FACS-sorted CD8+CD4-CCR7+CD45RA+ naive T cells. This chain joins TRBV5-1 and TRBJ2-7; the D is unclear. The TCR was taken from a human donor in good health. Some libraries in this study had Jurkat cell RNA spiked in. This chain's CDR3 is CASSLAEVYPSSSYEQYF. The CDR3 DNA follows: TGCGCCAGCAGCTTGGCCGAGGTATACCCGTCGAGCTCCTACGAGCAGTACTTC.